A selection of T cell receptor beta chains follows, all from one sample in a study of blood T cell repertoires in COVID-19. The assay was immunoSEQ multiplex PCR, and TCRdb's table has in-frame clones only and misses some. The data show more than 140,000 clones, with about 83% seen just once and more than 1.5% held by the top ten. What was sequenced was peripheral blood. The receptor source for this set is a human donor in a cohort sampled during active COVID-19. The CDR3 runs from the conserved cysteine through the conserved F or W. A D gene is named only where the DNA matches it firmly. The size entry is marked missing in some rows and otherwise reads once, few, many or a size class.

V	J	D	size	CDR3	DNA
TRBV28	TRBJ1-4	.	.	CASSSHRATNEKLFF	TGTGCCAGCAGTTCGCACAGGGCAACTAATGAAAAACTGTTTTTT
TRBV21-1	TRBJ2-6	.	.	CASSKRQAISSGANVLTF	TGTGCCAGCAGCAAAAGACAGGCGATCTCCTCTGGGGCCAACGTCCTGACTTTC
TRBV3-1/TRBV3-2	TRBJ2-1	TRBD2	.	CASSQDVGEGQDEQFF	TGTGCCAGCAGCCAAGATGTGGGGGAGGGCCAAGATGAGCAGTTCTTC
TRBV5-1	TRBJ2-1	.	.	CASSLVFGPRADEQFF	TGCGCCAGCAGCTTGGTCTTTGGTCCCAGGGCGGATGAGCAGTTCTTC
TRBV12-3/TRBV12-4	TRBJ2-1	.	.	CASRADPSDEQFF	TGTGCCAGCAGAGCGGATCCAAGCGATGAGCAGTTCTTC
TRBV5-1	TRBJ2-5	TRBD2	.	CASSSITGGGETQYF	TGCGCCAGCAGCTCAATTACGGGGGGTGGCGAGACCCAGTACTTC
TRBV2	TRBJ2-1	TRBD2	.	CASSEGRGARNEQFF	TGTGCCAGCAGTGAAGGGCGGGGGGCTCGGAATGAGCAGTTCTTC
TRBV10-3	TRBJ2-5	.	.	CAISELGGETQYF	TGTGCCATCAGTGAGTTGGGGGGAGAGACCCAGTACTTC
TRBV2	TRBJ2-1	TRBD2	.	CASGLLAGAYNEQFF	TGTGCCAGCGGGTTACTAGCGGGAGCTTACAATGAGCAGTTCTTC
TRBV29-1	TRBJ2-1	.	.	CSVGRRVSYNEQFF	TGCAGCGTTGGTCGGCGGGTTTCCTACAATGAGCAGTTCTTC
TRBV19	TRBJ1-1	.	few	CASSIDPRVTEAFF	TGTGCCAGTAGTATAGATCCCAGGGTCACTGAAGCTTTCTTT
TRBV9	TRBJ2-7	TRBD2	.	CASSPRSGRGNYEQYF	TGTGCCAGCAGCCCCCGTAGCGGGAGGGGTAACTACGAGCAGTACTTC
TRBV6-2/TRBV6-3	TRBJ1-5	TRBD1	.	CASSRGQGDQPQHF	TGTGCCAGCAGCCGCGGACAGGGGGATCAGCCCCAGCATTTT
TRBV18	TRBJ2-3	.	.	CASSQSGVTDTQYF	TGTGCCAGCTCACAATCAGGGGTGACAGATACGCAGTATTTT
TRBV29-1	TRBJ1-1	TRBD1	few	CSVRQGNTEAFF	TGCAGCGTCCGACAGGGGAACACTGAAGCTTTCTTT
TRBV5-4	TRBJ2-2	TRBD2	.	CASSSLAGGPTGELFF	TGTGCCAGCAGCTCCCTAGCGGGAGGCCCAACCGGGGAGCTGTTTTTT
TRBV7-9	TRBJ2-7	TRBD1	.	CASSTDRAAEQYF	TGTGCCAGCAGCACGGACAGGGCCGCCGAGCAGTACTTC
TRBV7-2	TRBJ1-3	.	.	CASVGANSGNTIYF	TGTGCCAGCGTGGGGGCCAACTCTGGAAACACCATATATTTT
TRBV7-8	TRBJ1-1	.	.	CASSEPQVSNTEAFF	TGTGCCAGCAGCGAACCACAGGTTTCGAACACTGAAGCTTTCTTT
TRBV27	TRBJ1-5	.	.	CASSSYISNQPQHF	TGTGCCAGCAGTTCCTATATTAGCAATCAGCCCCAGCATTTT
TRBV7-2	TRBJ2-3	TRBD1	.	CASNRGLTDTQYF	TGTGCCAGCAACAGGGGGCTCACAGATACGCAGTATTTT
TRBV5-1	TRBJ2-1	TRBD2	.	CASSLASGTDNEQFF	TGCGCCAGCAGCTTGGCTAGCGGGACAGACAATGAGCAGTTCTTC
TRBV7-6	TRBJ2-2	.	.	CASSVLSGVINTGELFF	TGTGCCAGCAGCGTATTATCGGGAGTCATAAACACCGGGGAGCTGTTTTTT
TRBV28	TRBJ2-3	TRBD1	.	CASSSPDRGGDTQYF	TGTGCCAGCAGTTCCCCGGACAGGGGTGGAGATACGCAGTATTTT
TRBV28	TRBJ2-2	TRBD2	.	CASSPARLAGGFGELFF	TGTGCCAGCAGTCCCGCCCGACTAGCGGGAGGATTCGGGGAGCTGTTTTTT
TRBV5-6	TRBJ1-3	.	.	CASSLFTGLTDSGNTIYF	TGTGCCAGCAGCTTGTTCACAGGCCTGACGGATTCTGGAAACACCATATATTTT
TRBV30	TRBJ2-2	TRBD1	.	CAWSIDRGATGELFF	TGTGCCTGGAGTATAGACAGGGGAGCCACCGGGGAGCTGTTTTTT
TRBV28	TRBJ1-2	.	.	CASSLYRGSYGYTF	TGTGCCAGCAGTTTATACCGGGGGAGCTATGGCTACACCTTC
TRBV28	TRBJ1-2	.	.	CASSSTGTYGYTF	TGTGCCAGCAGTTCCACAGGGACCTATGGCTACACCTTC
TRBV5-8	TRBJ2-5	.	.	CASSLALLGGRQETQYF	TGTGCCAGCAGCTTGGCCTTATTGGGGGGACGCCAAGAGACCCAGTACTTC
TRBV11-1	TRBJ2-7	.	few	CASSLGAGYYEQYF	TGTGCCAGCAGCTTAGGGGCGGGGTACTACGAGCAGTACTTC
TRBV27	TRBJ1-5	TRBD1	.	CASTAVGRTGGGQPQHF	TGTGCCAGCACTGCAGTTGGCCGGACAGGGGGGGGTCAGCCCCAGCATTTT
TRBV14	TRBJ2-5	TRBD2	.	CASSQEGWVSGRMETQYF	TGTGCCAGCAGCCAAGAAGGGTGGGTTAGCGGGAGGATGGAGACCCAGTACTTC
TRBV28	TRBJ1-5	TRBD1	.	CASSSYRGRRNQPQHF	TGTGCCAGCAGTTCATACAGGGGCAGGAGGAATCAGCCCCAGCATTTT
TRBV7-7	TRBJ1-3	.	.	CASSQDGTKGNTIYF	TGTGCTAGCAGCCAAGACGGGACAAAGGGAAACACCATATATTTT
TRBV6-5	TRBJ2-7	TRBD1	.	CASCFRQGSYEQYF	TGTGCCAGCTGTTTTCGACAGGGAAGCTACGAGCAGTACTTC
TRBV19	TRBJ1-1	TRBD1	.	CASSATGGTEAFF	TGTGCCAGTAGTGCTACAGGGGGCACTGAAGCTTTCTTT
TRBV18	TRBJ2-1	TRBD2	.	CASSPQGAGAASSYNEQFF	TGTGCCAGCTCACCACAAGGCGCGGGAGCCGCTAGCTCCTACAATGAGCAGTTCTTC